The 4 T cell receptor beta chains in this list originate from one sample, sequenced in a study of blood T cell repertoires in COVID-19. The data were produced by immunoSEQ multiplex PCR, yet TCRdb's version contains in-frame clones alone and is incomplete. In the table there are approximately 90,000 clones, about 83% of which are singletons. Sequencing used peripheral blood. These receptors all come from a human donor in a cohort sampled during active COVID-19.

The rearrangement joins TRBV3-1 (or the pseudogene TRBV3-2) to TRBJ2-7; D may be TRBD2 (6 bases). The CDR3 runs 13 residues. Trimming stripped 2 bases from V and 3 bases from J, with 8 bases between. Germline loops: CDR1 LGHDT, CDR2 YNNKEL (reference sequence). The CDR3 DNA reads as TGTGCCAGCAGCCAATGGCGGGACTACGAGCAGTACTTC. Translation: CASSQWRDYEQYF.

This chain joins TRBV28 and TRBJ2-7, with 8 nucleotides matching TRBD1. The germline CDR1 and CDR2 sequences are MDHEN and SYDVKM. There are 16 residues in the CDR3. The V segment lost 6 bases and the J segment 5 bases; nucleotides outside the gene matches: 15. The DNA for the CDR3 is TGTGCCAGCAGGGCGGACCTGCGGCAGGGGGCCCACGAGCAGTACTTC. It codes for CASRADLRQGAHEQYF.

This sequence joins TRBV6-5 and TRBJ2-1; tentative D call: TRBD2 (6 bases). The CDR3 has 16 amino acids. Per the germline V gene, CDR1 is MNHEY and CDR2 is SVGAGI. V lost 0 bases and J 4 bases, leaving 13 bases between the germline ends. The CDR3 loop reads CASSYSRGRPYNEQFF. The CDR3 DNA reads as TGTGCCAGCAGTTACTCGAGAGGGAGGCCGTACAATGAGCAGTTCTTC.

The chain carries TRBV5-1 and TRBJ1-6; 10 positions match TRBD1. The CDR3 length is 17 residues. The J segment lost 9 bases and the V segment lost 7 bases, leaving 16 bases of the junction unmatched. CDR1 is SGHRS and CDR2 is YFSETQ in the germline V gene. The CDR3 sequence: CASRQGMGGTGASPLHF. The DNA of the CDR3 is TGCGCCAGCCGTCAGGGAATGGGGGGGACAGGGGCTTCACCCCTCCACTTT.